This T cell receptor beta chain is drawn from a study of OX40 agonist ivuxolimab in advanced cancers. The overall study: Three patients, one with hepatocellular carcinoma and two with cutaneous melanoma, achieved partial responses.

The assay was immunoSEQ multiplex PCR, and TCRdb's table has in-frame clones only and misses some. The table includes roughly 42,000 clones, about 90% detected once. Trimming cost V 5 bases and J 6 bases; bases outside gene matches: 8. CDR1 KGHSH and CDR2 LQKENI come from the germline V gene. This CDR3 comprises 14 residues. This TCR came from an adult with an advanced solid tumor such as melanoma, head and neck, liver or kidney cancer. The sequencing here drew on CD4+ or CD8+ T cells sorted from blood, taken in a trial of the OX40 agonist ivuxolimab. This chain uses TRBV18 with TRBJ2-7, with 9 positions matching TRBD1. The CDR3 DNA reads as TGTGCCAGCTCATTCCGGGACAGGGCCTCCGAGCAGTACTTC. Translated, it gives CASSFRDRASEQYF.